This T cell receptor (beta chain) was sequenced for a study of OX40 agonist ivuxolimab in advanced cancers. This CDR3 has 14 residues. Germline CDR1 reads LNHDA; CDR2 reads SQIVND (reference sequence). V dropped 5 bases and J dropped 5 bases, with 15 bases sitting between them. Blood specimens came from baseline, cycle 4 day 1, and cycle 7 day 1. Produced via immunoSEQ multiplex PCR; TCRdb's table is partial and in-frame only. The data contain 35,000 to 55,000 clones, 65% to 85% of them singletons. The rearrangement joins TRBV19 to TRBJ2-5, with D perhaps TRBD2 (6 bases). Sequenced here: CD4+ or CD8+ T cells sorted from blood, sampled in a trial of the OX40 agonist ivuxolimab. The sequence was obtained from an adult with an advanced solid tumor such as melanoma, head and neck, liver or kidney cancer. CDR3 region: CASSWREVGETQYF. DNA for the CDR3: TGTGCCAGTAGTTGGAGGGAGGTAGGGGAGACCCAGTACTTC.